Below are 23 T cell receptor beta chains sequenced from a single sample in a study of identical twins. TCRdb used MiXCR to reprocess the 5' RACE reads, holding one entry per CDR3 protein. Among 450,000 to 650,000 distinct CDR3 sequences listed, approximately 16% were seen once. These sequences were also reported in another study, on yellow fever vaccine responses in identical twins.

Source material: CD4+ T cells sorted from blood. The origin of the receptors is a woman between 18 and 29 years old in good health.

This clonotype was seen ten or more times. The CDR3 loop is CASSLVGGSGANVLTF. The CDR3 nucleotides read TGTGCCAGCAGCTTAGTGGGGGGCTCTGGGGCCAACGTCCTGACTTTC. The chain joins TRBV11-2 to TRBJ2-6; possible D gene TRBD2, 6 bases. The V and J ends lost 1 base and 0 bases respectively, with 7 bases between them. CDR3 length: 16 residues. Germline lookup yields CDR1 SGHAT and CDR2 FQNNGV.

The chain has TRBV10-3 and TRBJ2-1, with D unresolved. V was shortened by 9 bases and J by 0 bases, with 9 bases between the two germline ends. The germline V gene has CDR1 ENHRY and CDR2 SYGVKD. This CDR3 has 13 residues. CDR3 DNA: TGTGCCATGCAAAGGAACTCCTACAATGAGCAGTTCTTC. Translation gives CAMQRNSYNEQFF.

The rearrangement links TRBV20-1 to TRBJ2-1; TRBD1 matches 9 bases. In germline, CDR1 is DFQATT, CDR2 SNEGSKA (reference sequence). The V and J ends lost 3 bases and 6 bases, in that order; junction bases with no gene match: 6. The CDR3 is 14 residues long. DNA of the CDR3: TGCAGTGCTAGGCCGGGACAGGGTCTCAATGAGCAGTTCTTC. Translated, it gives CSARPGQGLNEQFF.

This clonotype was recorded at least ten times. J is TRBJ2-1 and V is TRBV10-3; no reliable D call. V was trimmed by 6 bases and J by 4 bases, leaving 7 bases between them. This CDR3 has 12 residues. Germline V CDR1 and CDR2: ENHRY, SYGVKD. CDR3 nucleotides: TGTGCCATCAGCGGCCAGTACAATGAGCAGTTCTTC. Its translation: CAISGQYNEQFF.

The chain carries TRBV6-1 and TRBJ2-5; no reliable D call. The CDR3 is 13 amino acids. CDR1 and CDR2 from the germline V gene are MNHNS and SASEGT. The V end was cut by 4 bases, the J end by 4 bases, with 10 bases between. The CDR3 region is CASSVTRRETQYF. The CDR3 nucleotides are TGTGCCAGCAGTGTGACCCGGAGAGAGACCCAGTACTTC.

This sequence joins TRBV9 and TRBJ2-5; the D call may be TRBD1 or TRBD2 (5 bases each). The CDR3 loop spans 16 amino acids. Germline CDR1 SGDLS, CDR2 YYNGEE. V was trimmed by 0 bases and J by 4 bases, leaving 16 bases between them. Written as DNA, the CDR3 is TGTGCCAGCAGCGTAGCCCTTCGGGACCAAGGAGAGACCCAGTACTTC. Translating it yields CASSVALRDQGETQYF.

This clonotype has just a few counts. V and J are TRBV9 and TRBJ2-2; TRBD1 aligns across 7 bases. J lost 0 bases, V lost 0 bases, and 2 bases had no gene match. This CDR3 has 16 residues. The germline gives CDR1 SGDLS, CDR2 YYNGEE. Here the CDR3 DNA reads TGTGCCAGCAGCGTAGTGGGGACAGCGAACACCGGGGAGCTGTTTTTT. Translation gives CASSVVGTANTGELFF.

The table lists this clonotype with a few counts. CDR3 sequence reads: CSARIGLADTQYF. The CDR3 nucleotides read TGCAGTGCTAGGATCGGGTTGGCAGATACGCAGTATTTT. The chain links TRBV20-1 to TRBJ2-3; D call uncertain. This CDR3 is 13 amino acids long. Per germline, CDR1 DFQATT and CDR2 SNEGSKA (reference sequence). The V end lost 3 bases, the J end lost 4 bases, and 11 bases lay between the germline ends.

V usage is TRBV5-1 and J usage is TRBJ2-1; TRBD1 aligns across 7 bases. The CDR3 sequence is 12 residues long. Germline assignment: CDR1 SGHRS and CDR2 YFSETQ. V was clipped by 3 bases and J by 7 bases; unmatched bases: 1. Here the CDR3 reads CASSSGQNEQFF. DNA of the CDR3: TGCGCCAGCAGCTCGGGACAGAATGAGCAGTTCTTC.

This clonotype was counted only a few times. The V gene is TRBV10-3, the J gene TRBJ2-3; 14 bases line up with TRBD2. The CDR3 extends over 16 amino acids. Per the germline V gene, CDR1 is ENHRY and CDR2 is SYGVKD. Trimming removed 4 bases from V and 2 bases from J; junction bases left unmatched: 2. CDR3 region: CAISGGLAGATDTQYF. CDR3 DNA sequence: TGTGCCATCAGTGGGGGACTAGCGGGGGCCACAGATACGCAGTATTTT.

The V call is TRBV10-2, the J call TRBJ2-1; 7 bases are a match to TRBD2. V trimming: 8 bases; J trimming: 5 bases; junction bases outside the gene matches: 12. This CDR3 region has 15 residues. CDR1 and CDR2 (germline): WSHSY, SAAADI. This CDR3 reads CASAGPREAHNEQFF. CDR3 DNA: TGCGCCAGCGCCGGGCCCCGGGAGGCCCACAATGAGCAGTTCTTC.

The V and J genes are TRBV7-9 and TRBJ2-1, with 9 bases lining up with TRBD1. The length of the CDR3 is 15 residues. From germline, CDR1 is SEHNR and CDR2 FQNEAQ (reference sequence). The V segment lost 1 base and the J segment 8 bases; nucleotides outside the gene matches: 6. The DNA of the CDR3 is TGTGCCAGCAGCTTAGGGGACAGGGACGCTGATGAGCAGTTCTTC. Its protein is CASSLGDRDADEQFF.

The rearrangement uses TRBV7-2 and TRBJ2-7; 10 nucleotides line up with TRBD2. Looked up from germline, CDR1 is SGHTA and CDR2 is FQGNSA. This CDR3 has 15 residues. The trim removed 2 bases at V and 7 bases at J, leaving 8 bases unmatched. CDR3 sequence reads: CASSLSLAGEREQYF. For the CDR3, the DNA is TGTGCCAGCAGCTTAAGCCTAGCGGGAGAGAGGGAGCAGTACTTC.

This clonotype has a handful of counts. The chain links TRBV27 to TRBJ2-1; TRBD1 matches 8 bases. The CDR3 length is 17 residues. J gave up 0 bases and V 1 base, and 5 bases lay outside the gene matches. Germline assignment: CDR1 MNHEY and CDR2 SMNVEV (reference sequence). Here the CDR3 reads CASSLFWDRSSYNEQFF. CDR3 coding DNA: TGTGCCAGCAGTTTATTCTGGGACAGGAGCTCCTACAATGAGCAGTTCTTC.

CDR3 sequence: CASTLQGSDTQYF. CDR3 in DNA: TGTGCCAGTACCCTCCAGGGCTCAGATACGCAGTATTTT. The gene calls are TRBV19 and TRBJ2-3; D might be TRBD1 (5 bases). Trimming pared 7 bases from V and 4 bases from J, leaving 12 bases between. CDR1 and CDR2 (germline): LNHDA, SQIVND (reference sequence). The CDR3 covers 13 residues.

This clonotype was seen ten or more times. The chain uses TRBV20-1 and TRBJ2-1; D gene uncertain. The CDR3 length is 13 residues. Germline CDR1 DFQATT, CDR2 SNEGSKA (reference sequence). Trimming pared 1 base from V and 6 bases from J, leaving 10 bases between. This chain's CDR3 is CSARGELPNEQFF. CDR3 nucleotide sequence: TGCAGTGCTAGAGGTGAACTCCCCAATGAGCAGTTCTTC.

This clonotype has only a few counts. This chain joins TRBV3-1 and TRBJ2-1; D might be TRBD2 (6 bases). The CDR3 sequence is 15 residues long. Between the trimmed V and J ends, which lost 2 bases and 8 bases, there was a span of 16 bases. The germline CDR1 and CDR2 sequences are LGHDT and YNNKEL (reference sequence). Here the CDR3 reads CASSQTPGAAYEQFF. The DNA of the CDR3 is TGTGCCAGCAGCCAAACCCCGGGAGCGGCTTATGAGCAGTTCTTC.

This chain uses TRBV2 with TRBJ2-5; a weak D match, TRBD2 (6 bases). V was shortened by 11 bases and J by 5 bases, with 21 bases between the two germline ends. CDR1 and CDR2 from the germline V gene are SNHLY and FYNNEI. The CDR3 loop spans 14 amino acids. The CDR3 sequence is CAASRDWFSETQYF. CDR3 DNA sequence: TGTGCCGCGTCCCGGGACTGGTTCTCGGAGACCCAGTACTTC.

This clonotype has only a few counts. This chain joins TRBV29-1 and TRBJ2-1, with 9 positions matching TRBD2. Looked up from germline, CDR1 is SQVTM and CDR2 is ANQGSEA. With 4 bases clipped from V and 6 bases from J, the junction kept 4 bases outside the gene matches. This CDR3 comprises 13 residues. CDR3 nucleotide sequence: TGCAGCGTTGCGACTAGCGGATTCAATGAGCAGTTCTTC. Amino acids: CSVATSGFNEQFF.

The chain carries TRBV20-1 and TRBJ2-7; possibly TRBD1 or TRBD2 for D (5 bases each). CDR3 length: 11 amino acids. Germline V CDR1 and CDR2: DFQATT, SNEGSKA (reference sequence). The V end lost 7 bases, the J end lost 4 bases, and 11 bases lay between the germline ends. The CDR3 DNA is TGCAGTGTGGGGGAGCGGTACGAGCAGTACTTC. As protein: CSVGERYEQYF.

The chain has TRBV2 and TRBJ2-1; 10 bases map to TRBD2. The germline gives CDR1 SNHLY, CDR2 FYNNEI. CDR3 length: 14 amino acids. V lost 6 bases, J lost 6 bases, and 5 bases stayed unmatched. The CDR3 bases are TGTGCCAGCAGCTGGGGACTAGCGAGCAATGAGCAGTTCTTC. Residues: CASSWGLASNEQFF.

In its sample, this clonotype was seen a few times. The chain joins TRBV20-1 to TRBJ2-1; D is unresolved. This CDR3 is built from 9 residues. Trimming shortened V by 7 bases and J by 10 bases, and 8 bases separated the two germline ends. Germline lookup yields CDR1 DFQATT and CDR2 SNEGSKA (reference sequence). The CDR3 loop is CSVQKEQFF. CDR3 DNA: TGCAGTGTTCAGAAAGAGCAGTTCTTC.

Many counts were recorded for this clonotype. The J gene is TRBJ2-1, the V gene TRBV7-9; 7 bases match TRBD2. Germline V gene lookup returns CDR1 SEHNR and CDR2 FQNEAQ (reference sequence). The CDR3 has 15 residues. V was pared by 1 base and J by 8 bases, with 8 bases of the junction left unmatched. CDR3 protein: CASSLEFAGADEQFF. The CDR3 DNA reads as TGTGCCAGCAGCTTAGAATTTGCGGGAGCGGATGAGCAGTTCTTC.